Here is one TCR beta chain with its context. What it binds is unknown. TCRdb's table, derived via immunoSEQ multiplex PCR, lists solely in-frame clones and lacks some. The profile shows about 160,000 clones, 75% to 90% of them singletons. The data originate from a study of lymphopenia after photon versus proton radiotherapy. Looked up from germline, CDR1 is SGHDT and CDR2 is YYEEEE. Trimming left V 8 bases short and J 2 bases short, with 16 bases between. The CDR3 sequence is 15 residues long. Whole-study findings and limits: After lymphocyte nadir, photon-treated repertoires showed oligoclonal expansion, especially CD8+ Temra. Authors raise, but do not show, better survival with proton therapy.

The material was peripheral blood, obtained from a patient treated with photon-based radiotherapy. This sequence originates from a man between 45 and 60 years old with gastric cancer. This chain joins TRBV5-6 and TRBJ1-4; D unclear. The CDR3 region is CASQAWGATNEKLFF. In nucleotides, the CDR3 is TGTGCCAGTCAGGCCTGGGGTGCGACTAATGAAAAACTGTTTTTT. The full variable domain, completed using reference TRBV5-6 and TRBJ1-4, is DAGVTQSPTHLIKTRGQQVTLRCSPKSGHDTVSWYQQALGQGPQFIFQYYEEEERQRGNFPDRFSGHQFPNYSSELNVNALLLGDSALYLCASQAWGATNEKLFFGSGTQLSVL.